A selection of T cell receptor beta chains follows, all from one sample in a study of monozygotic twins with inflammatory bowel disease. TCRdb re-called the 5' RACE reads; one entry per CDR3 protein, DNA not given. This sample's table reports 350,000 to 500,000 distinct CDR3 sequences. Sample: blood. The source of these receptors is a human donor with ulcerative colitis or Crohn's disease, or a healthy co-twin of an affected twin (not recorded which). The CDR3 runs from the conserved cysteine through the conserved F or W. Fields, in order: CDR3 length, J gene, V gene, CDR3 protein.

16 TRBJ1-5 TRBV12-3/TRBV12-4 CASSLGRGGTNQPQHF
18 TRBJ2-1 TRBV20-1 CSARALTGQGESYNEQFF
16 TRBJ2-2 TRBV7-2 CASSSGLAVRTGELFF
14 TRBJ2-7 TRBV9 CASSPRIEPYEQYF
14 TRBJ2-7 TRBV12-3/TRBV12-4 CASSFSGRVYEQYF
12 TRBJ2-2 TRBV5-1 CASSLELEELFF
14 TRBJ2-7 TRBV12-3/TRBV12-4 CASSAQEGVYEQYF
13 TRBJ2-7 TRBV18 CASSLGTGQEQYF
12 TRBJ2-7 TRBV3-1 CASSQERHEQYF
11 TRBJ2-3 TRBV7-3 CASSIGDTQYF
13 TRBJ2-5 TRBV7-9 CASSSGLRETQYF
15 TRBJ2-3 TRBV30 CAWSSTGGAGDTQYF
14 TRBJ2-1 TRBV20-1 CSARGYSSYNEQFF
14 TRBJ2-1 TRBV4-1 CSSSQEALFNEQFF
15 TRBJ2-6 TRBV15 CATSRDLSGANVLTF
14 TRBJ2-2 TRBV5-1 CASSLPDTAGELFF
16 TRBJ1-4 TRBV6-5 CASSSRGVYTNEKLFF
13 TRBJ1-1 TRBV7-8 CASSLAGQRQPFF
15 TRBJ1-2 TRBV6-1 CASSEGPNRMYGYTF
13 TRBJ2-7 TRBV20-1 CSASTSAVNEQYF
15 TRBJ2-7 TRBV28 CASSLAAGTAYEQYF
14 TRBJ1-2 TRBV30 CAWTRQGVGYGYTF
14 TRBJ1-1 TRBV9 CASSVDPGVGEAFF
13 TRBJ1-4 TRBV20-1 CSANEGLVEKLFF
13 TRBJ1-1 TRBV13 CASSFRQGTEAFF
15 TRBJ2-7 TRBV7-2 CASSLAGQGVYEQYF
12 TRBJ1-1 TRBV7-8 CASSQMNTEAFF
16 TRBJ2-3 TRBV12-3/TRBV12-4 CASSLVTITSTDTQYF
11 TRBJ2-1 TRBV20-1 CSARDEAKQFF
15 TRBJ1-1 TRBV18 CASSPRDGPNTEAFF
14 TRBJ1-5 TRBV7-2 CASSQTVSNQPQHF
12 TRBJ2-7 TRBV30 CAWSVGRGEQYF
13 TRBJ1-1 TRBV29-1 CSVGVQSGTEAFF
16 TRBJ2-1 TRBV19 CASSPLGGPSYNEQFF
14 TRBJ2-5 TRBV5-1 CASSLVSSQETQYF
15 TRBJ1-1 TRBV18 CASSSLGGVRTEAFF
14 TRBJ1-4 TRBV6-1 CASSPGTAYEKLFF
14 TRBJ1-1 TRBV28 CASSSAQGRTEAFF
12 TRBJ2-1 TRBV19 CASRSQGGEQFF
13 TRBJ1-5 TRBV28 CAGRGGQGQPQHF
15 TRBJ2-5 TRBV6-1 CASSQSGGRQETQYF
17 TRBJ2-6 TRBV27 CASSSRQGTPGANVLTF
16 TRBJ2-1 TRBV20-1 CSARVRTSGSYNEQFF
19 TRBJ2-3 TRBV30 CAWGYGLAGGLKYGDTQYF
16 TRBJ2-3 TRBV12-3/TRBV12-4 CASGKGTNPSTDTQYF
17 TRBJ1-6 TRBV4-2 CASSRDDLGQSPGPLHF
15 TRBJ2-1 TRBV7-2 CASSWSGGGTNEQFF